The following is a T cell receptor beta chain sequence with its context. The source of the sample is a study of blood T cell repertoires in COVID-19. While infection was still active, Seattle patients were enrolled and then followed longitudinally. Germline V gene sequence: CDR1 SGHDT, CDR2 YYEEEE. Trimming at V came to 4 bases and at J to 6 bases, leaving 7 bases not matched to a gene. This CDR3 contains 14 residues. Generated by immunoSEQ multiplex PCR, the TCRdb table keeps only in-frame clones and is missing some. The profile covers 150,000 or so clones, with roughly 82% appearing a single time and 7% taken by the ten largest.

Specimen: peripheral blood. This TCR was sampled from a middle-aged woman with COVID-19, enrolled during active disease. The chain combines TRBV5-6 with TRBJ1-3; 7 bases line up with TRBD1. CDR3 DNA sequence: TGTGCCAGCAGCATGGCGGACAGGCAAAACACCATATATTTT. Protein: CASSMADRQNTIYF.